This is a list of T cell receptor beta chains from one sample in a study of cytomegalovirus exposure and HLA in healthy donors. Some clones are missing from TCRdb's copy, which holds only in-frame ones; the method was immunoSEQ multiplex PCR. Of about 130,000 clones listed, around 70% are singletons. The sequencing sample was made of PBMCs. These TCRs come from a man younger than 45 in good health and CMV-seropositive. The CDR3 runs from the conserved cysteine through the conserved F or W. D genes are given only for firm matches. Some rows mark clone size as missing; the rest say once, few, many or name a class of expanded clone.

J	size	V	D	CDR3	DNA
TRBJ1-1	.	TRBV7-2	TRBD1	CASSLRTGVTEAFF	TGTGCCAGCAGCTTACGGACAGGGGTCACTGAAGCTTTCTTT
TRBJ2-6	.	TRBV29-1	.	CSVQTSGANVLTF	TGCAGCGTACAGACGTCTGGGGCCAACGTCCTGACTTTC
TRBJ1-4	few	TRBV5-1	.	CASSLVQGPDEKLFF	TGCGCCAGCAGCTTGGTACAGGGTCCGGATGAAAAACTGTTTTTT
TRBJ1-5	.	TRBV28	.	CASRVGADQPQHF	TGTGCCAGCAGGGTCGGTGCGGATCAGCCCCAGCATTTT
TRBJ2-3	.	TRBV4-1	.	CASSLRLSGVDTQYF	TGCGCCAGCAGCCTAAGATTGTCAGGGGTGGATACGCAGTATTTT
TRBJ2-7	.	TRBV6-6	.	CASSYFGRSAGEQYF	TGTGCCAGCAGTTACTTTGGGCGCTCGGCAGGGGAGCAGTACTTC
TRBJ2-2	.	TRBV2	TRBD2	CASTLAGGGTGELFF	TGTGCCAGCACCTTAGCGGGAGGAGGAACCGGGGAGCTGTTTTTT
TRBJ1-2	.	TRBV4-2	TRBD1	CASSQDTRQGVRGYTF	TGTGCCAGCAGCCAAGATACCCGACAGGGAGTGCGAGGCTACACCTTC
TRBJ1-2	.	TRBV2	.	CASSSPGRMAGRSYGYTF	TGTGCCAGCAGTAGCCCTGGTCGGATGGCAGGGAGGTCCTATGGCTACACCTTC
TRBJ2-1	.	TRBV4-2	TRBD2	CASSPTSGTYNEQFF	TGTGCCAGCAGCCCGACTAGCGGTACTTACAATGAGCAGTTCTTC
TRBJ1-1	.	TRBV11-2	.	CASSFRIHNAGNTEAFF	TGTGCCAGCAGCTTCAGAATACATAACGCGGGGAACACTGAAGCTTTCTTT
TRBJ2-2	few	TRBV13	TRBD2	CASSSSLPAGAYTGELFF	TGTGCCAGCAGCTCCTCCCTCCCAGCGGGAGCGTACACCGGGGAGCTGTTTTTT
TRBJ2-2	.	TRBV5-1	.	CASTGTANTGELFF	TGCGCCAGTACCGGGACTGCGAACACCGGGGAGCTGTTTTTT
TRBJ2-3	.	TRBV29-1	TRBD2	CSVGLAADTQYF	TGCAGCGTGGGACTAGCAGCAGATACGCAGTATTTT
TRBJ2-7	once	TRBV29-1	.	CSVVLWGLTYEQYF	TGCAGCGTTGTTCTCTGGGGGCTGACCTACGAGCAGTACTTC
TRBJ2-3	.	TRBV18	.	CASSHLLDTQYF	TGTGCCAGCTCTCACCTGCTAGATACACAGTATTTT
TRBJ2-3	few	TRBV7-6	TRBD2	CASSLGASGSTDTQYF	TGTGCCAGCAGCTTAGGGGCTAGCGGGAGCACAGATACGCAGTATTTT
TRBJ2-7	.	TRBV2	TRBD1	CASSPDRGLYEQYF	TGTGCCAGCAGCCCGGACAGGGGGCTCTACGAGCAGTACTTC
TRBJ2-7	.	TRBV27	.	CASSLSFWGAYEQYF	TGTGCCAGCAGTTTATCGTTTTGGGGGGCCTACGAGCAGTACTTC
TRBJ1-1	.	TRBV5-1	TRBD1	CASSLEGTENEAFF	TGCGCCAGCAGCTTGGAAGGGACAGAGAATGAAGCTTTCTTT
TRBJ2-3	.	TRBV7-2	.	CASSFLTRGGTDTQYF	TGTGCCAGCAGCTTTCTCACCCGTGGAGGCACAGATACGCAGTATTTT
TRBJ1-2	.	TRBV27	.	CASSPWGRGPNYGYTF	TGTGCCAGCAGTCCCTGGGGCAGGGGCCCCAACTATGGCTACACCTTC
TRBJ2-5	once	TRBV14	TRBD2	CASSGSDGLAWGTQYF	TGTGCCAGCAGCGGATCCGACGGACTAGCTTGGGGTACCCAGTACTTC
TRBJ1-1	.	TRBV5-4	TRBD1	CASSLGGGMNTEAFF	TGTGCCAGCAGCTTGGGAGGGGGCATGAACACTGAAGCTTTCTTT
TRBJ2-7	.	TRBV6-6	TRBD2	CASGGQRGSYEQYF	TGTGCCAGCGGGGGTCAGCGGGGATCCTACGAGCAGTACTTC
TRBJ1-2	.	TRBV19	TRBD1	CASSRKTGSNYGYTF	TGTGCCAGTAGTCGGAAGACAGGGAGTAACTATGGCTACACCTTC
TRBJ1-2	.	TRBV6-5	.	CASSLSPGVGYTF	TGTGCCAGCAGCTTGTCCCCAGGGGTTGGCTACACCTTC
TRBJ2-1	.	TRBV7-9	.	CASGQGAYNEQFF	TGTGCCAGCGGGCAGGGTGCCTACAATGAGCAGTTCTTC
TRBJ1-2	medium-sized	TRBV19	.	CASTTRGGLPFYGYTF	TGTGCCAGTACCACTCGTGGAGGGCTCCCCTTCTATGGCTACACCTTC
TRBJ2-3	few	TRBV19	.	CASSTYTDTQYF	TGTGCCAGTAGTACCTACACAGATACGCAGTATTTT
TRBJ2-5	.	TRBV4-3	TRBD2	CASSQLAGSTQYF	TGCGCCAGCAGCCAACTAGCGGGAAGTACCCAGTACTTC
TRBJ2-1	.	TRBV5-1	TRBD2	CASSLAPAGGRNEQFF	TGCGCCAGCAGCTTGGCCCCAGCGGGAGGCCGGAATGAGCAGTTCTTC
TRBJ2-5	.	TRBV30	.	CAWTTQETQYF	TGTGCCTGGACTACCCAAGAGACCCAGTACTTC
TRBJ2-7	.	TRBV28	.	CASSLFDVLRDEQYF	TGTGCCAGCAGTTTATTTGACGTCTTGAGGGACGAGCAGTACTTC
TRBJ2-3	.	TRBV5-1	.	CASSSALGSGSTDTQYF	TGCGCCAGCAGCTCGGCGTTGGGAAGCGGGAGCACAGATACGCAGTATTTT
TRBJ2-3	.	TRBV9	TRBD2	CASSTRGGLDATDTQYF	TGTGCCAGCAGCACCCGCGGCGGACTAGACGCCACAGATACGCAGTATTTT
TRBJ1-2	.	TRBV28	.	CASSSGPINYGYTF	TGTGCCAGCAGTTCAGGGCCCATAAACTATGGCTACACCTTC
TRBJ1-2	.	TRBV27	.	CASSSTDTSNYGYTF	TGTGCCAGCAGTTCCACCGACACATCTAACTATGGCTACACCTTC
TRBJ1-1	.	TRBV9	.	CASSYRVENTEAFF	TGTGCCAGCAGTTACAGAGTAGAAAACACTGAAGCTTTCTTT
TRBJ1-1	.	TRBV19	.	CASRGYATEAFF	TGTGCCTCTCGGGGTTACGCCACTGAAGCTTTCTTT
TRBJ1-1	once	TRBV2	TRBD1	CASSLAGQSLGAFF	TGTGCCAGCAGCCTCGCGGGACAGAGCCTGGGAGCTTTCTTT
TRBJ2-1	.	TRBV21-1	.	CASSDRVVRNEQFF	TGTGCCAGCAGTGACAGGGTGGTTCGTAATGAGCAGTTCTTC
TRBJ2-1	.	TRBV28	TRBD2	CASSWGLAQQFF	TGTGCCAGCAGTTGGGGACTAGCGCAGCAGTTCTTC
TRBJ2-1	.	TRBV25-1	.	CASSKLGDRPVNEQFF	TGTGCCAGCAGTAAATTGGGAGATCGTCCCGTCAATGAGCAGTTCTTC
TRBJ2-1	.	TRBV18	.	CASSPPGVPDNEQFF	TGTGCCAGCTCACCCCCGGGAGTTCCGGACAATGAGCAGTTCTTC
TRBJ2-7	.	TRBV28	TRBD1	CASRAQGAPYEQYF	TGTGCCAGCAGGGCCCAGGGGGCCCCCTACGAGCAGTACTTC
TRBJ2-1	.	TRBV28	.	CASSWSPERYNEQFF	TGTGCCAGCAGTTGGTCTCCTGAGCGATACAATGAGCAGTTCTTC
TRBJ1-4	.	TRBV27	TRBD1	CASSLGGQGAANEKLFF	TGTGCCAGCAGTTTAGGGGGACAGGGGGCGGCTAATGAAAAACTGTTTTTT
TRBJ2-1	few	TRBV11-3	.	CASSPGASSDEQFF	TGTGCCAGCAGCCCTGGGGCCTCCAGTGATGAGCAGTTCTTC
TRBJ2-4	.	TRBV29-1	.	CSVGKTENIQYF	TGCAGCGTTGGCAAAACAGAAAACATTCAGTACTTC
TRBJ1-2	few	TRBV10-3	TRBD1	CAISEPGQGFYGYTF	TGTGCCATCAGTGAGCCGGGACAGGGGTTCTATGGCTACACCTTC
TRBJ1-2	.	TRBV19	.	CASWGDPLVHGYTF	TGTGCCAGTTGGGGGGACCCTCTGGTACATGGCTACACCTTC
TRBJ2-3	.	TRBV5-1	TRBD2	CASSPGTSGLTDTQYF	TGCGCCAGCAGCCCCGGGACTAGCGGGCTCACAGATACGCAGTATTTT
TRBJ1-2	.	TRBV5-1	.	CASSFRQSDYGYTF	TGCGCCAGCAGCTTCAGGCAATCTGACTATGGCTACACCTTC
TRBJ1-3	.	TRBV9	TRBD1	CASSSRQGGFSGNTIYF	TGTGCCAGCAGCAGTCGACAGGGGGGATTCTCTGGAAACACCATATATTTT